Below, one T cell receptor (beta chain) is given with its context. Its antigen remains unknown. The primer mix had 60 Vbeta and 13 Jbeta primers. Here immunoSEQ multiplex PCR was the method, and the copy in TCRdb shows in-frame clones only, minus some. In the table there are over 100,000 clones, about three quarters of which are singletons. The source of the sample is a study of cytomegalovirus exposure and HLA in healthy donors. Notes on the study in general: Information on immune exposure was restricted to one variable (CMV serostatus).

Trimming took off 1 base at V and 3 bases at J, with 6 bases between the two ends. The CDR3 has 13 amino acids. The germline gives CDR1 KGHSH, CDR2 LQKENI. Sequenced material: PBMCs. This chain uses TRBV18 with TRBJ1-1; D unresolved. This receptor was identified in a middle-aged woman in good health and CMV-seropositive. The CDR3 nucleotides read TGTGCCAGCTCACCACAGCTGGACACTGAAGCTTTCTTT. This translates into CASSPQLDTEAFF.